Following are 9 T cell receptor beta chains from one sample sequenced in a study of T cells in Graves' hyperthyroidism and ophthalmopathy. RNA transcripts served as the template for amplifying TCR beta CDR3 regions. RT-PCR in the first round (using the HTBI primer set) targeted the TCR CDR3. From the multiplex PCR reads, TCRdb called clonotypes with MiXCR, one entry per CDR3 protein. The data show around 500,000 distinct CDR3 sequences, 13% to 15% seen once. The sequenced material came from blood. The receptors here all came from a young woman with Graves' hyperthyroidism.

The V and J genes are TRBV11-2 and TRBJ2-1; 13 bases are a match to TRBD2. The CDR3 has 16 amino acids. The V gene's germline CDR1 is SGHAT and CDR2 FQNNGV. Trimming removed 4 bases from V and 9 bases from J; junction bases left unmatched: 9. CDR3 bases: TGTGCCAGCAGCTCCCTAGGACTAGCGGGAGAAGGTGAGCAGTTCTTC. The encoded protein is CASSSLGLAGEGEQFF.

This clonotype has ten or more counts. The genes are TRBV6-1 and TRBJ2-7; D is uncertain. The V and J ends lost 5 bases and 2 bases respectively, with 13 bases between them. The CDR3 is 14 residues long. Germline V gene sequence: CDR1 MNHNS, CDR2 SASEGT. CDR3 DNA: TGTGCCAGCAGTTCACCGCGACACACCTACGAGCAGTACTTC. It codes for CASSSPRHTYEQYF.

At least ten counts were recorded for this clonotype. The gene calls are TRBV3-1 and TRBJ2-1; 7 positions match TRBD2. Germline CDR1 reads LGHDT; CDR2 reads YNNKEL (reference sequence). V shed 4 bases and J 7 bases; nucleotides not matched to a gene: 4. This CDR3 is 13 amino acids long. In nucleotides, the CDR3 is TGTGCCAGCAGCCGGGCTAGCGGAAATGAGCAGTTCTTC. It translates to CASSRASGNEQFF.

This clonotype was found many times. The V and J genes are TRBV18 and TRBJ1-2; TRBD1 agrees at 9 bases. The germline V gene has CDR1 KGHSH and CDR2 LQKENI. V gave up 1 base and J gave up 5 bases; unmatched junction bases: 5. The CDR3 consists of 15 residues. CDR3 loop: CASSPRIQGAYGYTF. In DNA, the CDR3 is TGTGCCAGCTCACCACGGATACAGGGGGCATATGGCTACACCTTC.

This chain uses TRBV24-1 with TRBJ2-2; the match to TRBD2 covers 14 bases. With V trimmed by 0 bases and J by 5 bases, 1 base remained unmatched. The CDR3 is made up of 17 amino acids. The germline CDR1 and CDR2 sequences are KGHDR and SFDVKD. Written as DNA, the CDR3 is TGTGCCACCAGTGATTTGTGGACTAGCGGGGGGACCGGGGAGCTGTTTTTT. This sequence encodes CATSDLWTSGGTGELFF.

This clonotype was picked up many times. The V call is TRBV5-1, the J call TRBJ1-1; D call uncertain. Trimming took off 4 bases at V and 0 bases at J, with 10 bases between the two ends. Germline V gene lookup returns CDR1 SGHRS and CDR2 YFSETQ. CDR3 length: 14 residues. The CDR3: CASSPGVVNTEAFF. The CDR3 nucleotides read TGCGCCAGCAGCCCCGGTGTTGTGAACACTGAAGCTTTCTTT.

This clonotype has a handful of counts. The V call is TRBV20-1, the J call TRBJ2-3; weak D call: TRBD1 (5 bases). The CDR3 length is 12 residues. The germline V gene encodes CDR1 DFQATT and CDR2 SNEGSKA (reference sequence). The V and J ends lost 5 bases and 6 bases respectively, with 12 bases between them. This CDR3 reads CSAPRTGDTQYF. CDR3 DNA sequence: TGCAGTGCTCCTAGAACAGGCGATACGCAGTATTTT.

The CDR3 protein is CASSQAGLSTDTQYF. The DNA for the CDR3 is TGTGCCAGCAGCCAGGCAGGACTAAGCACAGATACGCAGTATTTT. The chain uses TRBV3-1 and TRBJ2-3; possible D gene TRBD2, 6 bases. The CDR3 totals 15 residues. Germline CDR1 and CDR2: LGHDT and YNNKEL (reference sequence). The V gene lost 3 bases and the J gene lost 0 bases, with 10 bases spanning the gap.

This clonotype was detected a few times. The V gene is TRBV10-1, the J gene TRBJ2-5; tentatively, D is TRBD1 (6 bases). This CDR3 contains 17 residues. The germline gives CDR1 WNHNN, CDR2 SYGVQD (reference sequence). Trimming took off 2 bases at V and 2 bases at J, with 18 bases between the two ends. As DNA, the CDR3 is TGCGCCAGCAGTGAGCCCACCGGGGCAGGGGAGCAAGAGACCCAGTACTTC. The encoded protein is CASSEPTGAGEQETQYF.